Sequencing of this T cell receptor (beta chain) was carried out in a study of shared clonotypes between healthy human individuals. Broader study findings: Researchers found naive subsets generally carried larger estimated richness than memory subsets. The represented genetic and exposure-history diversity was limited by the small number of donors. Relative to clonotypes present in all four donors, those not shared had lower generation probabilities.

The assay was immunoSEQ multiplex PCR, and TCRdb's table has in-frame clones only and misses some. The data show about 2.3 million clones, 85% to 95% seen once. Donors comprised healthy HIV-negative adults lacking recent acute infections or vaccinations. As to this clone: Its antigen remains unknown.

Germline V gene sequence: CDR1 SGDLS, CDR2 YYNGEE. V lost 2 bases to trimming and J lost 4 bases, with 10 bases between them. The CDR3 runs 14 residues. The clonotype comes from a man aged 18 to 30 in good health. Some clones in this sample may be carry-over from other donors' samples. The sequenced material came from naive CD4+ T cells from PBMCs. The subset was: CD45RA+ positively selected. The chain employs TRBV9 and TRBJ2-1, with TRBD2 as a possible D gene (5 bases). As DNA, the CDR3 is TGTGCCAGCAGCGTCCAGGCGGGTTACAATGAGCAGTTCTTC. Protein: CASSVQAGYNEQFF. Looking up the rest from reference TRBV9 and TRBJ2-1 gives the full variable domain: DSGVTQTPKHLITATGQRVTLRCSPRSGDLSVYWYQQSLDQGLQFLIQYYNGEERAKGNILERFSAQQFPDLHSELNLSSLELGDSALYFCASSVQAGYNEQFFGPGTRLTVL.